The 32 T cell receptor beta chains given below trace back to one sample, sequenced in a study of T cell responses to AZD1222 COVID-19 vaccine. This table comes from immunoSEQ multiplex PCR, and its TCRdb copy is limited to in-frame clones, with some not included. The repertoire includes about 130,000 clones, more than 80% of them detected once, and 4.1% sits in the top ten. The sample was peripheral blood, taken on day 0 of AZD1222 vaccination. Receptors originate from an adult in good health.

The rearrangement links TRBV6-5 to TRBJ1-1; tentatively, D is TRBD1 (6 bases). Trimming took 6 bases from V and 6 from J, leaving 17 bases between them. There are 14 residues in the CDR3. The germline gives CDR1 MNHEY, CDR2 SVGAGI. The CDR3 bases are TGTGCCAGCAGAGAGGGGGTCCCGACCGCTGAAGCTTTCTTT. Its translation is CASREGVPTAEAFF.

The chain combines TRBV2 with TRBJ1-4, with 11 bases identical to TRBD1. V shed 8 bases and J 7 bases; nucleotides not matched to a gene: 6. Germline CDR1 reads SNHLY; CDR2 reads FYNNEI. This CDR3 is 14 amino acids long. The CDR3 bases are TGTGCCAGCGCCCTGGACAGGGGGCTTGAAAAACTGTTTTTT. Its translation: CASALDRGLEKLFF.

The V gene is TRBV30, the J gene TRBJ2-1, with 7 positions matching TRBD1. Losses at the gene ends were 4 bases for V and 9 bases for J; bases not matched to a gene: 12. Germline assignment: CDR1 GTSNPN and CDR2 SVGIG (reference sequence). The CDR3 is 14 amino acids. CDR3 protein: CAWNRDRGLSEQFF. CDR3 nucleotides: TGTGCCTGGAATAGGGACAGAGGGTTAAGTGAGCAGTTCTTC.

J is TRBJ2-7 and V is TRBV27, with a weak D call TRBD1 (6 bases). V was pared by 5 bases and J by 3 bases, with 14 bases between. The CDR3 has 14 amino acids. The germline V gene has CDR1 MNHEY and CDR2 SMNVEV (reference sequence). CDR3 DNA: TGTGCCAGCAGTGCACACAGGGAAGTCTACGAGCAGTACTTC. Translated, it gives CASSAHREVYEQYF.

This rearrangement joins TRBV18 to TRBJ1-4, with a tentative D call TRBD1 (5 bases). V lost 2 bases and J lost 5, with 15 bases in between. This CDR3 has 16 amino acids. Germline values: CDR1 KGHSH, CDR2 LQKENI. In DNA, the CDR3 is TGTGCCAGCTCACCATCCCCCTCCCCAGGGAATGAAAAACTGTTTTTT. Amino acids: CASSPSPSPGNEKLFF.

The V call is TRBV5-6, the J call TRBJ1-2; 8 bases map to TRBD1. This CDR3 spans 16 amino acids. The germline V gene has CDR1 SGHDT and CDR2 YYEEEE. With 0 bases clipped from V and 2 bases from J, the junction kept 6 bases outside the gene matches. CDR3 sequence: CASSLGGQGSNYGYTF. The CDR3 nucleotides are TGTGCCAGCAGCTTGGGCGGACAGGGATCAAACTATGGCTACACCTTC.

This chain links TRBV2 with TRBJ1-6; TRBD1 is a possible D gene (6 bases). Germline CDR1 reads SNHLY; CDR2 reads FYNNEI. V was trimmed by 4 bases and J by 6 bases, leaving 13 bases between them. The CDR3 sequence is 15 residues long. CDR3 amino acids: CASSVIGQSNSPLHF. CDR3 sequence (DNA): TGTGCCAGCAGTGTGATAGGACAGAGTAATTCACCCCTCCACTTT.

The CDR3 is CASSPLGGQGRSSSRGFF. Here the CDR3 DNA reads TGTGCCAGCAGCCCATTAGGGGGACAGGGCCGCTCTAGTTCTAGGGGGTTTTTT. V usage is TRBV11-2 and J usage is TRBJ1-4; 9 bases are a match to TRBD1. This CDR3 is 18 amino acids long. CDR1 is SGHAT and CDR2 is FQNNGV in the germline V gene. Trimming cost V 5 bases and J 16 bases; bases outside gene matches: 26.

The chain uses TRBV18 and TRBJ2-3; 8 bases are shared with TRBD1. J lost 4 bases, V lost 6 bases, and 9 bases had no gene match. The CDR3 covers 15 residues. Germline assignment: CDR1 KGHSH and CDR2 LQKENI. The CDR3 is CASSPSRGLADTQYF. CDR3 DNA: TGTGCCAGCTCTCCAAGCAGGGGGCTGGCAGATACGCAGTATTTT.

The rearrangement uses TRBV3-1 (or the pseudogene TRBV3-2) and TRBJ1-6; the D gene is possibly TRBD1 (5 bases). The CDR3 length is 16 residues. Germline V lookup: CDR1 LGHDT, CDR2 YNNKEL (reference sequence). Trimming pared 0 bases from V and 3 bases from J, leaving 9 bases between. The CDR3 DNA is TGTGCCAGCAGCCAAGAGGGGGGAGGCTATAATTCACCCCTCCACTTT. Its translation: CASSQEGGGYNSPLHF.

The chain is built from TRBV5-8 and TRBJ1-5; no reliable D call. Trimming removed 0 bases at V and 0 bases at J, with 10 bases between. The germline V gene encodes CDR1 SGHTS and CDR2 YDEGEE. CDR3 size: 16 residues. The CDR3 region has the DNA TGTGCCAGCAGCTTGGGCAGTACACATAGCAATCAGCCCCAGCATTTT. It yields the protein CASSLGSTHSNQPQHF.

The gene calls are TRBV3-1 (or the pseudogene TRBV3-2) and TRBJ1-1; D is possibly TRBD1 (5 bases). Germline V lookup: CDR1 LGHDT, CDR2 YNNKEL (reference sequence). The CDR3 has 14 amino acids. Trimming stripped 6 bases from V and 1 base from J, with 12 bases between. The CDR3 protein is CASSISQGNTEAFF. The CDR3 DNA reads TGTGCCAGCAGTATCAGCCAGGGGAACACTGAAGCTTTCTTT.

The rearrangement links TRBV5-1 to TRBJ1-6, with 9 bases that match TRBD1. CDR1 is SGHRS, CDR2 YFSETQ, per germline. The CDR3 consists of 14 residues. Germline trimming cut 7 bases from V and 11 bases from J; bases unmatched to any gene: 10. The CDR3 coding sequence is TGCGCCAGCGCTCAGACAGGGGGAAGGGCACCCCTCCACTTT. This codes for CASAQTGGRAPLHF.

This chain links TRBV2 with TRBJ1-5, with 9 bases fitting TRBD1. This CDR3 contains 13 residues. Unmatched junction bases numbered 2, after V lost 7 bases and J lost 4 bases. The germline CDR1 and CDR2 sequences are SNHLY and FYNNEI. CDR3 nucleotides: TGTGCCAGCACTGGACAGGGGAATCAGCCCCAGCATTTT. It yields the protein CASTGQGNQPQHF.

To note about this clone: Other DNA sequences within the sample encode an identical CDR3. The chain uses TRBV5-1 and TRBJ2-3; D gene uncertain. The CDR3 is 13 amino acids. Germline CDR1 reads SGHRS; CDR2 reads YFSETQ. The V gene lost 0 bases and the J gene lost 1 base, with 3 bases spanning the gap. CDR3 nucleotides: TGCGCCAGCAGCTTGGGGGGCACAGATACGCAGTATTTT. This gives the protein CASSLGGTDTQYF.

This clone turned up a few times. The V gene is TRBV28, the J gene TRBJ1-1; TRBD1 aligns across 8 bases. The CDR3 consists of 14 residues. CDR1 is MDHEN and CDR2 is SYDVKM in the germline V gene. J lost 4 bases, V lost 5 bases, and 6 bases had no gene match. Here the CDR3 reads CASSRQGKVTEAFF. DNA for the CDR3: TGTGCCAGCAGTCGACAGGGGAAGGTCACTGAAGCTTTCTTT.

CDR3 nucleotides: TGTGCCTGGAGTGTTAAAGTACGGACTCCAACAGATACGCAGTATTTT. Protein: CAWSVKVRTPTDTQYF. The V and J genes are TRBV30 and TRBJ2-3; maybe TRBD2 (5 bases). V dropped 0 bases and J dropped 3 bases, with 16 bases sitting between them. Germline CDR1 is GTSNPN and CDR2 is SVGIG (reference sequence). The CDR3 is 16 residues long.

The chain recombines TRBV4-2 with TRBJ2-1; no firm D call. Germline CDR1 is LGHNA and CDR2 is YNFKEQ. V lost 1 base, J lost 3 bases, and 10 bases lay in between. CDR3 length equals 15 residues. The CDR3 nucleotides are TGTGCCAGCAGCCAAGTATCGACTGGCTACAATGAGCAGTTCTTC. Translated: CASSQVSTGYNEQFF.

This chain joins TRBV7-9 and TRBJ1-1; the D gene is possibly TRBD1 (6 bases). The germline gives CDR1 SEHNR, CDR2 FQNEAQ (reference sequence). Trimming took 1 base from V and 1 from J, leaving 16 bases between them. The CDR3 covers 17 residues. CDR3 in DNA: TGTGCCAGCAGCTTAGGCTGGCAGGGGCAGGGGAACACTGAAGCTTTCTTT. This codes for CASSLGWQGQGNTEAFF.

The V and J genes are TRBV7-9 and TRBJ1-1, with a weak D call TRBD1 (6 bases). The length of the CDR3 is 14 residues. Trimming left V 8 bases short and J 1 base short, with 14 bases between. The germline CDR1 and CDR2 sequences are SEHNR and FQNEAQ (reference sequence). CDR3 sequence reads: CASGEGTRNTEAFF. Here the CDR3 DNA reads TGTGCCAGCGGGGAAGGGACACGGAACACTGAAGCTTTCTTT.

The genes are TRBV27 and TRBJ1-1; tentative D call: TRBD1 (5 bases). The CDR3 has 13 residues. The germline V gene has CDR1 MNHEY and CDR2 SMNVEV (reference sequence). Trimming removed 5 bases from V and 6 bases from J, with 13 bases in between. Here the CDR3 DNA reads TGTGCCAGCAGTCTAAGCGGGGGGTCTGAAGCTTTCTTT. Its protein is CASSLSGGSEAFF.

The chain uses TRBV6-6 and TRBJ2-5; D is undetermined. This CDR3 has 11 amino acids. The V end was cut by 4 bases, the J end by 2 bases, with 2 bases between. Germline CDR1 is MNHNY and CDR2 is SVGAGI (reference sequence). The chain's CDR3 is CASSSQETQYF. The CDR3 DNA reads as TGTGCCAGCAGTTCTCAAGAGACCCAGTACTTC.

CDR3 in DNA: TGTGCCAGCAGTTTGGTACGGGGGTTCACAGATACGCAGTATTTT. Its protein product is CASSLVRGFTDTQYF. The rearrangement uses TRBV28 and TRBJ2-3; the D gene is possibly TRBD2 (6 bases). The CDR3 covers 15 residues. Germline V gives CDR1 MDHEN, CDR2 SYDVKM. V lost 3 bases to trimming and J lost 2 bases, with 12 bases between them.

This rearrangement joins TRBV6-5 to TRBJ1-1; 10 bases agree with TRBD1. The CDR3 extends over 14 amino acids. V dropped 6 bases and J dropped 4; count of bases not matched to a gene: 5. Germline V lookup: CDR1 MNHEY, CDR2 SVGAGI. CDR3 in DNA: TGTGCCAGCAGCAGGACAGGGGGTCCCACTGAAGCTTTCTTT. The encoded protein is CASSRTGGPTEAFF.

This rearrangement joins TRBV6-1 to TRBJ1-2, with 7 bases that match TRBD1. This CDR3 spans 17 amino acids. Per germline, CDR1 MNHNS and CDR2 SASEGT. Trimming at V came to 4 bases and at J to 4 bases, leaving 15 bases not matched to a gene. In nucleotides, the CDR3 is TGTGCCAGCAGTGCGAAGAAACAGGGGAGTCTTGGCTATGGCTACACCTTC. As protein: CASSAKKQGSLGYGYTF.

This sequence joins TRBV6-5 and TRBJ1-1; 7 bases align to TRBD1. Germline loops: CDR1 MNHEY, CDR2 SVGAGI. The CDR3 is 16 amino acids. The V segment lost 2 bases and the J segment 4 bases; nucleotides outside the gene matches: 10. This CDR3 is CASSYAMQGDGTEAFF. CDR3 DNA sequence: TGTGCCAGCAGTTACGCAATGCAGGGGGATGGCACTGAAGCTTTCTTT.

The rearrangement links TRBV3-1 (or the pseudogene TRBV3-2) to TRBJ1-3; 7 positions agree with TRBD1. This CDR3 has 16 amino acids. CDR1 LGHDT and CDR2 YNNKEL come from the germline V gene (reference sequence). V shed 2 bases and J 4 bases; nucleotides not matched to a gene: 8. The CDR3 region is CASSQPLGQLGNTIYF. The CDR3 DNA is TGTGCCAGCAGCCAACCCTTGGGACAGCTCGGAAACACCATATATTTT.

The chain carries TRBV3-1 (or the pseudogene TRBV3-2) and TRBJ2-3; 13 positions agree with TRBD2. Losses at the gene ends were 8 bases for V and 4 bases for J; bases not matched to a gene: 12. CDR1 and CDR2 from the germline V gene are LGHDT and YNNKEL (reference sequence). The CDR3 has 17 residues. This chain's CDR3 is CASSYPTLAGGADTQYF. CDR3 nucleotides: TGTGCCAGCTCCTACCCTACACTAGCGGGGGGGGCAGATACGCAGTATTTT.

This chain connects TRBV27 to TRBJ2-3; 14 bases are shared with TRBD2. J was trimmed by 5 bases and V by 8 bases; bases with no gene match: 21. This CDR3 contains 20 residues. CDR1 is MNHEY and CDR2 is SMNVEV in the germline V gene (reference sequence). CDR3 loop: CASAETSGGDPPLRRDTQYF. The CDR3 bases are TGTGCCAGCGCCGAGACTAGCGGGGGGGACCCCCCCCTCCGTAGAGATACGCAGTATTTT.

This clone was seen a handful of times. The chain recombines TRBV18 with TRBJ1-6, with D unclear. Per germline, CDR1 KGHSH and CDR2 LQKENI. The CDR3 length is 13 residues. Deletions cut 8 bases from V and 7 bases from J, with 12 bases between. The CDR3 DNA is TGTGCCAGCCGAGATGTGAGAAATTCACCCCTCCACTTT. Translation: CASRDVRNSPLHF.

The V call is TRBV28, the J call TRBJ2-2; unclear D gene. Germline CDR1 is MDHEN and CDR2 is SYDVKM. With 1 base removed from V and 4 bases from J, the gap between germline ends came to 10 bases. The CDR3 consists of 15 residues. CDR3 DNA sequence: TGTGCCAGCAGTTTATCTGGGGAAAGCACCGGGGAGCTGTTTTTT. Its translation is CASSLSGESTGELFF.

This chain connects TRBV30 to TRBJ2-7; D might be TRBD1 (5 bases). Trimming took 0 bases from V and 9 from J, leaving 24 bases between them. CDR1 and CDR2 (germline): GTSNPN, SVGIG (reference sequence). This CDR3 has 16 amino acids. The CDR3 reads CAWSVEIIGLPRGQYF. The CDR3 DNA sequence: TGTGCCTGGAGTGTAGAAATAATCGGGCTTCCTAGGGGGCAGTACTTC.